Shown below are 26 T cell receptor beta chains from a single sample sequenced in a study of cytomegalovirus exposure and HLA in healthy donors. Repertoires were generated with immunoSEQ multiplex PCR, while TCRdb's copy carries only in-frame clones and drops some. The sample carries around 130,000 clones, about nine tenths recorded once. Specimen: PBMCs. All receptors derive from a man aged 25 to 40 in good health and CMV-seronegative.

The chain recombines TRBV4-2 with TRBJ1-5; D is ambiguous. This CDR3 has 18 amino acids. Germline V gene lookup returns CDR1 LGHNA and CDR2 YNFKEQ. V was pared by 0 bases and J by 0 bases, with 15 bases between. Written as DNA, the CDR3 is TGTGCCAGCAGCCAAGATTCCCCAGGAACTTATAGCAATCAGCCCCAGCATTTT. It specifies CASSQDSPGTYSNQPQHF.

This clone was detected only once. V is TRBV11-2 and J is TRBJ2-2; 7 positions agree with TRBD1. V shed 5 bases and J 6 bases; nucleotides not matched to a gene: 9. Germline CDR1 is SGHAT and CDR2 is FQNNGV. CDR3 length equals 15 residues. The DNA of the CDR3 is TGTGCCAGCAGCGTAACAGGGGTGATGGCCGGGGAGCTGTTTTTT. Its protein is CASSVTGVMAGELFF.

This clone was seen a single time. The chain uses TRBV5-1 and TRBJ2-1; 10 nucleotides agree with TRBD1. The CDR3 loop spans 18 amino acids. Germline trimming cut 0 bases from V and 5 bases from J; bases unmatched to any gene: 11. Germline assignment: CDR1 SGHRS and CDR2 YFSETQ. DNA for the CDR3: TGCGCCAGCAGCTTGGTAAGGATTTTGGGACAGGGGAACAATGAGCAGTTCTTC. Residues: CASSLVRILGQGNNEQFF.

This sequence joins TRBV7-9 and TRBJ2-4; 7 positions agree with TRBD2. The CDR3 loop spans 15 amino acids. The germline V gene has CDR1 SEHNR and CDR2 FQNEAQ (reference sequence). Trimming cost V 5 bases and J 7 bases; bases outside gene matches: 11. CDR3 in DNA: TGTGCCAGCAGCCCGCGACACCTCGGGGGGAACATTCAGTACTTC. Translating it yields CASSPRHLGGNIQYF. Complete variable domain (other parts from reference TRBV7-9 and TRBJ2-4): DTGVSQNPRHKITKRGQNVTFRCDPISEHNRLYWYRQTLGQGPEFLTYFQNEAQLEKSRLLSDRFSAERPKGSFSTLEIQRTEQGDSAMYLCASSPRHLGGNIQYFGAGTRLSVL.

The V and J genes are TRBV6-1 and TRBJ2-2; D gene ambiguous. The CDR3 contains 14 residues. CDR1 MNHNS and CDR2 SASEGT come from the germline V gene. V lost 4 bases to trimming and J lost 4 bases, with 10 bases between them. Written as DNA, the CDR3 is TGTGCCAGCAGTGGGCATTCTTCCACCGGGGAGCTGTTTTTT. This gives the protein CASSGHSSTGELFF.

The rearrangement uses TRBV19 and TRBJ2-7; tentative D call: TRBD2 (5 bases). Germline CDR1 is LNHDA and CDR2 is SQIVND (reference sequence). The CDR3 is 15 amino acids. Trimming took off 4 bases at V and 6 bases at J, with 19 bases between the two ends. DNA of the CDR3: TGTGCCAGTAGTAGTGGGAGTTTTCTGGGCTCCGAGCAGTACTTC. It yields the protein CASSSGSFLGSEQYF.

This clone was seen once. V and J are TRBV4-2 and TRBJ2-7, with D possibly matching TRBD2 (5 bases). V shed 0 bases and J shed 0 bases, with 12 bases lying between them. Germline values: CDR1 LGHNA, CDR2 YNFKEQ. The CDR3 length is 16 residues. The DNA of the CDR3 is TGTGCCAGCAGCCAAGAATCCCAGCGGAACTCCTACGAGCAGTACTTC. As protein: CASSQESQRNSYEQYF.

The CDR3 region is CASSLTGQSLSSYNEQFF. CDR3 nucleotide sequence: TGCGCCAGCAGCCTCACAGGACAGAGCCTGAGCTCCTACAATGAGCAGTTCTTC. V and J are TRBV5-1 and TRBJ2-1, with a possible D match to TRBD1 (6 bases). This CDR3 contains 18 residues. The germline V gene encodes CDR1 SGHRS and CDR2 YFSETQ. Deletions cut 4 bases from V and 0 bases from J, with 20 bases between.

This sequence joins TRBV7-9 and TRBJ2-1; weak D call: TRBD1 (6 bases). The ends were cut back, 5 bases at V and 6 bases at J, with 20 bases in the middle. The CDR3 spans 16 residues. Germline CDR1 is SEHNR and CDR2 is FQNEAQ (reference sequence). The CDR3, as DNA: TGTGCCAGCAGCCATGAGGGCGCAGGGGTGCGCAATGAGCAGTTCTTC. Its protein product is CASSHEGAGVRNEQFF.

This clone is a singleton in its sample. V gene TRBV14 combines with J gene TRBJ2-1; D is uncertain. This CDR3 contains 15 residues. CDR1 is SGHDN, CDR2 FVKESK, per germline. V lost 1 base, J lost 1 base, and 8 bases lay in between. The CDR3 region is CASSQVEESYNEQFF. Here the CDR3 DNA reads TGTGCCAGCAGCCAAGTTGAGGAATCCTACAATGAGCAGTTCTTC.

The chain has TRBV5-4 and TRBJ2-6, with 7 bases matching TRBD1. Trimming took 0 bases from V and 1 from J; bases not matched to a gene: 4. Per the germline V gene, CDR1 is SGHNT and CDR2 is YYREEE (reference sequence). This CDR3 spans 17 amino acids. CDR3 nucleotide sequence: TGTGCCAGCAGCTTGGGGGACAGCCAATCTGGGGCCAACGTCCTGACTTTC. Encoded protein: CASSLGDSQSGANVLTF.

The CDR3 nucleotides are TGTGCCATCAAGGACCTGGGGACACCAAACACTGAAGCTTTCTTT. Amino acids: CAIKDLGTPNTEAFF. The chain carries TRBV10-3 and TRBJ1-1; possibly TRBD1 for D (6 bases). The V end was cut by 7 bases, the J end by 2 bases, with 17 bases between. Germline values: CDR1 ENHRY, CDR2 SYGVKD. The CDR3 runs 15 residues.

J is TRBJ1-2 and V is TRBV4-1, with TRBD1 as a possible D gene (5 bases). CDR1 MGHRA and CDR2 YSYEKL come from the germline V gene. The CDR3 extends over 18 amino acids. Between the trimmed V and J ends, which lost 0 bases and 5 bases, there was a span of 22 bases. The CDR3 reads CASSQEASRDYFWYGYTF. The CDR3 region has the DNA TGCGCCAGCAGCCAAGAAGCGTCCAGGGACTACTTCTGGTATGGCTACACCTTC.

The V gene is TRBV2, the J gene TRBJ2-1; D remains unclear. Per the germline V gene, CDR1 is SNHLY and CDR2 is FYNNEI. This CDR3 region has 13 residues. Trimming took 6 bases from V and 4 from J, leaving 10 bases between them. The CDR3 coding sequence is TGTGCCAGCAGCCCCTCCCCTTACAATGAGCAGTTCTTC. Its protein product is CASSPSPYNEQFF.

The chain recombines TRBV5-5 with TRBJ2-7, with D perhaps TRBD1 (6 bases). V shed 4 bases and J shed 2 bases, with 16 bases lying between them. The CDR3 covers 15 residues. From germline, CDR1 is SGHKS and CDR2 YYEKEE (reference sequence). CDR3 sequence (DNA): TGTGCCAGCAGCGAAGACAGGATTTCCACCTACGAGCAGTACTTC. Translated, it gives CASSEDRISTYEQYF.

This clone came up once. The chain employs TRBV5-6 and TRBJ2-3; D remains unclear. The ends were cut back, 3 bases at V and 2 bases at J, with 7 bases in the middle. The CDR3 spans 13 residues. Germline V gives CDR1 SGHDT, CDR2 YYEEEE. This CDR3 reads CASSSSLTDTQYF. In DNA form, the CDR3 reads TGTGCCAGCAGCTCGAGCCTCACAGATACGCAGTATTTT.

The chain employs TRBV7-9 and TRBJ1-4; D might be TRBD1 (5 bases). The CDR3 runs 15 residues. Germline lookup yields CDR1 SEHNR and CDR2 FQNEAQ (reference sequence). V was cut by 0 bases and J by 5 bases, with 10 bases left in between. The CDR3 loop is CASSLAGGANEKLFF. CDR3 nucleotides: TGTGCCAGCAGCTTAGCCGGAGGGGCGAATGAAAAACTGTTTTTT.

The CDR3 region has the DNA TGTGCCAGCAGCTTAGTCCTGTTAGAGGGAAATGGTAAAGGAAGCATCTACGAGCAGTACTTC. This gives the protein CASSLVLLEGNGKGSIYEQYF. This sequence joins TRBV7-6 and TRBJ2-7, with a weak D call TRBD2 (5 bases). V was shortened by 1 base and J by 3 bases, with 31 bases between the two germline ends. CDR3 length equals 21 residues. CDR1 and CDR2 (germline): SGHVS, FNYEAQ.

The chain joins TRBV25-1 to TRBJ2-3; a weak D match, TRBD2 (5 bases). This CDR3 has 14 residues. V gave up 4 bases and J gave up 0 bases, with 8 bases separating them. Germline lookup yields CDR1 MGHDK and CDR2 SYGVNS. This chain's CDR3 is CASSAGRSTDTQYF. In DNA form, the CDR3 reads TGTGCCAGCAGTGCGGGAAGAAGCACAGATACGCAGTATTTT.

The J gene is TRBJ2-7, the V gene TRBV27; D is perhaps TRBD2 (6 bases). Trimming shortened V by 7 bases and J by 1 base, and 11 bases separated the two germline ends. The CDR3 sequence is 13 residues long. The germline V gene has CDR1 MNHEY and CDR2 SMNVEV (reference sequence). CDR3 sequence: CASTPGGSYEQYF. For the CDR3, the DNA is TGTGCCAGCACCCCCGGGGGATCCTACGAGCAGTACTTC.

The V call is TRBV27, the J call TRBJ2-1, with D tentatively TRBD2 (5 bases). This CDR3 comprises 17 residues. V lost 2 bases, J lost 6 bases, and 20 bases lay in between. Per the germline V gene, CDR1 is MNHEY and CDR2 is SMNVEV (reference sequence). The CDR3 nucleotides are TGTGCCAGCAGTTTACCCTTCGGGGAGTCTCCTGGCAATGAGCAGTTCTTC. It is translated as CASSLPFGESPGNEQFF.

The sample holds one count of this clone. This chain uses TRBV7-8 with TRBJ1-5; no definite D call. The germline gives CDR1 SGHVS, CDR2 FQNEAQ. The germline V and J ends were trimmed by 6 bases and 5 bases, with 11 bases remaining between them. CDR3 length equals 13 residues. Here the CDR3 DNA reads TGTGCCAGCAGAGCGACGGATTATCAGCCCCAGCATTTT. Encoded protein: CASRATDYQPQHF.

This clone was counted once. The chain joins TRBV9 to TRBJ1-1; TRBD1 might be the D (5 bases). V was trimmed by 4 bases and J by 11 bases, leaving 15 bases between them. There are 12 residues in the CDR3. Germline values: CDR1 SGDLS, CDR2 YYNGEE. CDR3 sequence: CASSPGGVLAFF. As DNA, the CDR3 is TGTGCCAGCAGCCCTGGGGGGGTGTTGGCTTTCTTT.

The chain links TRBV5-1 to TRBJ1-2, with D possibly TRBD1 on 6 matching bases. V lost 4 bases and J lost 5, with 18 bases in between. This CDR3 comprises 15 residues. Germline lookup yields CDR1 SGHRS and CDR2 YFSETQ. CDR3 in amino acids: CASSLRAGTPYGYTF. CDR3 DNA sequence: TGCGCCAGCAGCCTCAGGGCCGGGACACCTTATGGCTACACCTTC. The full variable domain, with the rest looked up from reference TRBV5-1 and TRBJ1-2, is KAGVTQTPRYLIKTRGQQVTLSCSPISGHRSVSWYQQTPGQGLQFLFEYFSETQRNKGNFPGRFSGRQFSNSRSEMNVSTLELGDSALYLCASSLRAGTPYGYTFGSGTRLTVV.

The V gene is TRBV11-3, the J gene TRBJ2-1; D is perhaps TRBD2 (6 bases). The length of the CDR3 is 15 residues. The germline CDR1 and CDR2 sequences are SGHNT and YENEEA. V lost 5 bases and J lost 1, with 12 bases in between. CDR3 nucleotide sequence: TGTGCCAGCAGCCAGGGTCGGGGGTCCTACAATGAGCAGTTCTTC. The encoded protein is CASSQGRGSYNEQFF.

The genes are TRBV28 and TRBJ1-1; D is perhaps TRBD1 (6 bases). From germline, CDR1 is MDHEN and CDR2 SYDVKM. The CDR3 extends over 15 amino acids. V dropped 3 bases and J dropped 4 bases, with 15 bases sitting between them. The CDR3 spells CASSFGGGGSTEAFF. CDR3 DNA sequence: TGTGCCAGCAGTTTCGGGGGCGGGGGTTCCACTGAAGCTTTCTTT.